Below, 25 T cell receptor beta chains from the same sample are listed, as sequenced in a study of cytomegalovirus exposure and HLA in healthy donors. A multiplex PCR was run with 60 Vbeta primers and 13 Jbeta primers. Here immunoSEQ multiplex PCR was the method, and the copy in TCRdb shows in-frame clones only, minus some. The data contain 85,000 to 100,000 clones, 77% of them singletons. The sequenced sample consisted of PBMCs. The receptors stem from a man aged 45 to 65 in good health and CMV-seropositive.

This chain connects TRBV20-1 to TRBJ2-1; D perhaps matches TRBD1 (5 bases). V gave up 5 bases and J gave up 4 bases, with 6 bases separating them. The germline V gene has CDR1 DFQATT and CDR2 SNEGSKA (reference sequence). This CDR3 region has 11 residues. This CDR3 is CSAPGYNEQFF. The DNA of the CDR3 is TGCAGTGCTCCAGGGTACAATGAGCAGTTCTTC.

The rearrangement links TRBV6-1 to TRBJ1-1; TRBD1 aligns across 8 bases. Germline V CDR1 and CDR2: MNHNS, SASEGT. V shed 2 bases and J 4 bases; nucleotides not matched to a gene: 3. This CDR3 has 14 amino acids. The CDR3 DNA sequence: TGTGCCAGCAGTGAACAGGGGGCAGTCACTGAAGCTTTCTTT. Encoded protein: CASSEQGAVTEAFF.

The J gene is TRBJ1-5, the V gene TRBV15; 7 nucleotides match TRBD1. Trimming removed 3 bases from V and 6 bases from J; junction bases left unmatched: 5. CDR3 length: 14 residues. Germline CDR1 LNHNV, CDR2 YYDKDF (reference sequence). The CDR3 DNA reads as TGTGCCACCAGCAGTGGACAGGCGGCTCAGCCCCAGCATTTT. It yields the protein CATSSGQAAQPQHF. Full variable domain (missing parts from reference TRBV15 and TRBJ1-5): DAMVIQNPRYQVTQFGKPVTLSCSQTLNHNVMYWYQQKSSQAPKLLFHYYDKDFNNEADTPDNFQSRRPNTSFCFLDIRSPGLGDTAMYLCATSSGQAAQPQHFGDGTRLSIL.

The chain recombines TRBV19 with TRBJ1-4; 7 positions agree with TRBD1. V shed 7 bases, J shed 6 bases, and the junction held 11 bases outside the gene matches. Germline loops: CDR1 LNHDA, CDR2 SQIVND (reference sequence). CDR3 length: 15 amino acids. In DNA, the CDR3 is TGTGCCAGTACCAATACAGGGGTTGAGGATGAAAAACTGTTTTTT. Translation gives CASTNTGVEDEKLFF.

The rearrangement joins TRBV6-1 to TRBJ1-2; a possible D gene is TRBD1 (5 bases). The length of the CDR3 is 15 residues. Trimming stripped 1 base from V and 2 bases from J, with 11 bases between. Germline lookup yields CDR1 MNHNS and CDR2 SASEGT. The CDR3 nucleotides are TGTGCCAGCAGTGAAGGACCGGGGGGGAACTATGGCTACACCTTC. It translates to CASSEGPGGNYGYTF.

In its sample, this clone was seen a few times. The chain links TRBV5-1 to TRBJ1-4, with D tentatively TRBD1 (6 bases). The V gene lost 5 bases and the J gene lost 8 bases, with 28 bases spanning the gap. CDR1 is SGHRS, CDR2 YFSETQ, per germline. This CDR3 spans 18 amino acids. CDR3 coding DNA: TGCGCCAGCAGGAGCGTTAGTGGGTTCCGGGGGGGGGCCGAAAAACTGTTTTTT. This codes for CASRSVSGFRGGAEKLFF.

This chain links TRBV2 with TRBJ2-7; D might be TRBD1 (6 bases). The CDR3 runs to 14 residues. Germline lookup yields CDR1 SNHLY and CDR2 FYNNEI. The ends were cut back, 6 bases at V and 1 base at J, with 13 bases in the middle. The CDR3 DNA follows: TGTGCCAGCAGGTCCTTGGGGACATCCTACGAGCAGTACTTC. It translates to CASRSLGTSYEQYF.

The chain employs TRBV4-2 and TRBJ2-7, with TRBD2 matching 10 bases. The junction had 4 bases not matched to a gene; V was cut back by 1 base and J by 1 base. Germline loops: CDR1 LGHNA, CDR2 YNFKEQ. The CDR3 length is 16 residues. CDR3 bases: TGTGCCAGCAGCCAAGCGGCTAGCGGGGGTTCCTACGAGCAGTACTTC. Its protein is CASSQAASGGSYEQYF.

This chain joins TRBV20-1 and TRBJ1-1; TRBD1 aligns across 8 bases. The CDR3 extends over 11 amino acids. Germline CDR1 is DFQATT and CDR2 is SNEGSKA (reference sequence). V shed 6 bases and J 8 bases; nucleotides not matched to a gene: 5. The CDR3 DNA sequence: TGCAGTGCAACGGACAGGGAAGAAGCTTTCTTT. Translating it yields CSATDREEAFF.

The gene calls are TRBV4-1 and TRBJ2-4; 7 nucleotides match TRBD1. CDR3 length: 16 amino acids. CDR1 MGHRA and CDR2 YSYEKL come from the germline V gene. V shed 4 bases, J shed 1 base, and the junction held 7 bases outside the gene matches. The CDR3 here is CASSRIQGPAKNIQYF. In DNA form, the CDR3 reads TGCGCCAGCAGCCGAATACAGGGGCCGGCCAAAAACATTCAGTACTTC.

The V call is TRBV5-1, the J call TRBJ2-7; 12 bases map to TRBD1. Trimming cost V 3 bases and J 7 bases; bases outside gene matches: 5. The CDR3 runs to 14 residues. CDR1 SGHRS and CDR2 YFSETQ come from the germline V gene. The CDR3 DNA is TGCGCCAGCAGCTCCGGGACAGGGGGCTGGGAGCAGTACTTC. It encodes CASSSGTGGWEQYF. The full variable domain, with the rest looked up from reference TRBV5-1 and TRBJ2-7, is KAGVTQTPRYLIKTRGQQVTLSCSPISGHRSVSWYQQTPGQGLQFLFEYFSETQRNKGNFPGRFSGRQFSNSRSEMNVSTLELGDSALYLCASSSGTGGWEQYFGPGTRLTVT.

The chain recombines TRBV6-5 with TRBJ2-7; no clear D gene. The germline V and J ends were trimmed by 5 bases and 6 bases, with 14 bases remaining between them. The CDR3 extends over 13 amino acids. CDR1 and CDR2 from the germline V gene are MNHEY and SVGAGI. Here the CDR3 DNA reads TGTGCCAGCAGTAATCGAGCTGTTGGCGAGCAGTACTTC. It encodes CASSNRAVGEQYF.

The count of this clone is one. The V call is TRBV10-3, the J call TRBJ2-7; the D gene is possibly TRBD1 (5 bases). Deletions cut 0 bases from V and 1 base from J, with 7 bases between. The germline V gene has CDR1 ENHRY and CDR2 SYGVKD. The CDR3 runs 14 residues. The chain's CDR3 is CAISESGESYEQYF. In DNA, the CDR3 is TGTGCCATCAGTGAGTCAGGGGAATCCTACGAGCAGTACTTC.

This clone has more than one count but fewer than ten. The V call is TRBV28, the J call TRBJ1-1; TRBD1 might be the D (6 bases). This CDR3 comprises 12 residues. Trimming stripped 6 bases from V and 7 bases from J, with 12 bases between. Per germline, CDR1 MDHEN and CDR2 SYDVKM. The CDR3 spells CASRKGGGEAFF. DNA for the CDR3: TGTGCCAGCAGGAAGGGGGGGGGTGAAGCTTTCTTT.

The rearrangement uses TRBV10-3 and TRBJ2-3; 7 bases align to TRBD2. Germline V gives CDR1 ENHRY, CDR2 SYGVKD. The V and J ends lost 0 bases and 3 bases, in that order; junction bases with no gene match: 6. This CDR3 spans 16 amino acids. The CDR3 here is CAISESTGGGTDTQYF. CDR3 bases: TGTGCCATCAGTGAGTCGACGGGGGGAGGGACAGATACGCAGTATTTT.

The chain recombines TRBV7-3 with TRBJ2-2; 10 bases fit TRBD1. Trimming cost V 4 bases and J 3 bases; bases outside gene matches: 2. The germline V gene encodes CDR1 SGHTA and CDR2 FQGTGA. The CDR3 covers 15 residues. The CDR3 DNA follows: TGTGCCAGCAGCTCGGGACAGGGGTACACCGGGGAGCTGTTTTTT. This codes for CASSSGQGYTGELFF.

The J gene is TRBJ2-7, the V gene TRBV30; perhaps TRBD1 as D (6 bases). Germline V lookup: CDR1 GTSNPN, CDR2 SVGIG (reference sequence). This CDR3 contains 13 residues. The V gene lost 5 bases and the J gene lost 1 base, with 12 bases spanning the gap. CDR3 bases: TGTGCCTGGGGGACCGGGACATCCTACGAGCAGTACTTC. Translating gives CAWGTGTSYEQYF. Filled out from reference TRBV30 and TRBJ2-7, the complete variable domain reads SQTIHQWPATLVQPVGSPLSLECTVEGTSNPNLYWYRQAAGRGLQLLFYSVGIGQISSEVPQNLSASRPQDRQFILSSKKLLLSDSGFYLCAWGTGTSYEQYFGPGTRLTVT.

The chain combines TRBV9 with TRBJ2-3; tentatively, D is TRBD2 (6 bases). Trimming left V 2 bases short and J 1 base short, with 17 bases between. This CDR3 contains 17 residues. Germline CDR1 SGDLS, CDR2 YYNGEE. CDR3 coding DNA: TGTGCCAGCAGCGTCGGAGGTGGTTCTAGCGGCACAGATACGCAGTATTTT. Amino acid sequence: CASSVGGGSSGTDTQYF.

Concerning this clone itself: The junction and the germline gene differ at one end; a read error may be behind it. The rearrangement links TRBV7-6 to TRBJ1-6; 9 bases fit TRBD1. Germline V gives CDR1 SGHVS, CDR2 FNYEAQ. This CDR3 is 14 amino acids long. The CDR3 sequence is CAGSRDRVNSPLHF. Written as DNA, the CDR3 is TGTGCCGGCAGCAGGGACAGGGTGAATTCACCCCTCCACTTT.

This chain joins TRBV6-4 and TRBJ1-5; tentatively, D is TRBD1 (5 bases). Germline values: CDR1 MRHNA, CDR2 SNTAGT. Trimming cost V 0 bases and J 4 bases, with 10 bases left between them. The CDR3 spans 15 residues. DNA for the CDR3: TGTGCCAGCAGTGACTCTTCCGCAGGGAATCAGCCCCAGCATTTT. Encoded protein: CASSDSSAGNQPQHF.

This clone was observed a handful of times. This chain connects TRBV7-2 to TRBJ1-3; D may be TRBD1 (5 bases). In germline, CDR1 is SGHTA, CDR2 FQGNSA. CDR3 length equals 16 residues. The V end lost 1 base, the J end lost 3 bases, and 13 bases lay between the germline ends. In DNA form, the CDR3 reads TGTGCCAGCAGCTTAGGCGCGGGGGAATATGGAAACACCATATATTTT. It translates to CASSLGAGEYGNTIYF.

This clone was observed a few times. In nucleotides, the CDR3 is TGCGCCAGCAGCCAAGCCCTAGCAGCGTGGGAGCAGTACTTC. Residues: CASSQALAAWEQYF. The chain joins TRBV4-1 to TRBJ2-7, with a weak D call TRBD2 (5 bases). Germline V gives CDR1 MGHRA, CDR2 YSYEKL. The CDR3 is made up of 14 amino acids. V was clipped by 1 base and J by 7 bases, with 14 bases between them.

The rearrangement joins TRBV6-5 to TRBJ1-6; 8 bases align to TRBD1. CDR1 MNHEY and CDR2 SVGAGI come from the germline V gene. CDR3 length: 14 residues. Losses at the gene ends were 10 bases for V and 11 bases for J; bases not matched to a gene: 13. CDR3 region: CAISQGAAATPLHF. The CDR3 nucleotides are TGTGCCATTTCCCAGGGGGCAGCCGCAACACCCCTCCACTTT.

This chain links TRBV29-1 with TRBJ2-1, with 11 bases that match TRBD1. With 7 bases clipped from V and 6 bases from J, the junction kept 8 bases outside the gene matches. The CDR3 is 14 residues long. The V gene's germline CDR1 is SQVTM and CDR2 ANQGSEA. CDR3 DNA sequence: TGCAGCGCGAGAGGGACAGGGGGGATCAATGAGCAGTTCTTC. It is translated as CSARGTGGINEQFF.

The V and J genes are TRBV30 and TRBJ1-1, with D tentatively TRBD1 (5 bases). Trimming left V 0 bases short and J 3 bases short, with 11 bases between. The germline CDR1 and CDR2 sequences are GTSNPN and SVGIG (reference sequence). This CDR3 comprises 14 residues. The CDR3 DNA follows: TGTGCCTGGAGTGTGTTACGACAGTACACTGAAGCTTTCTTT. Protein sequence: CAWSVLRQYTEAFF.